This TCR beta chain is from a study of control samples from healthy donors and cancer patients. This CDR3 is 16 amino acids long. Germline CDR1 WNHNN, CDR2 SYGVQD (reference sequence). Trimming took 6 bases from V and 0 from J, leaving 15 bases between them. Here immunoSEQ multiplex PCR was the method, and the copy in TCRdb shows in-frame clones only, minus some. The data show approximately 89,000 clones, with approximately 89% seen just once and about 21% held by the top ten. V and J are TRBV10-1 and TRBJ1-3; D not certain. The source is a young man in good health. The sequencing input was blood. CDR3 in amino acids: CASSDGPSFSGNTIYF. CDR3 DNA sequence: TGCGCCAGCAGCGATGGGCCATCCTTCTCTGGAAACACCATATATTTT.